Listed below are T cell receptor beta chains from one sample, sequenced in a study of brain T cells in children with intractable seizures. This table comes from immunoSEQ multiplex PCR, and its TCRdb copy is limited to in-frame clones, with some not included. This sample has 88,000 or so clones, with approximately 90% found just once. This specimen was peripheral blood, taken at surgery. The receptors originated from a girl aged 2 to 9 with Rasmussen encephalitis and intractable seizures. The CDR3 runs from the conserved cysteine through the conserved F or W. Fields, in order: D gene, CDR3 length, clone size, J gene, V gene, CDR3 protein, CDR3 DNA. The D gene is left open where the match is weak. Clone size, where shown, is once, few, many, or a class for clones that have expanded.

d_call: TRBD1
cdr3_length: 15
clone_size: -
j_call: TRBJ1-2
v_call: TRBV28
cdr3_aa: CASTQGGWKNYGYTF
cdr3_nt: TGTGCCAGCACTCAGGGGGGGTGGAAAAACTATGGCTACACCTTC

d_call: -
cdr3_length: 16
clone_size: -
j_call: TRBJ1-6
v_call: TRBV10-3
cdr3_aa: CAIRGEFSSYNSPLHF
cdr3_nt: TGTGCCATCAGGGGTGAATTTAGCTCCTATAATTCACCCCTCCACTTT

d_call: TRBD1
cdr3_length: 13
clone_size: -
j_call: TRBJ2-5
v_call: TRBV2
cdr3_aa: CASNSDRGETQYF
cdr3_nt: TGTGCCAGCAACTCCGACAGGGGGGAGACCCAGTACTTC

d_call: TRBD1
cdr3_length: 15
clone_size: -
j_call: TRBJ1-5
v_call: TRBV6-5
cdr3_aa: CASGTDRGRNQPQHF
cdr3_nt: TGTGCCAGCGGTACTGACAGGGGGCGCAATCAGCCCCAGCATTTT

d_call: -
cdr3_length: 13
clone_size: -
j_call: TRBJ1-2
v_call: TRBV7-9
cdr3_aa: CASSLGFWNGYTF
cdr3_nt: TGTGCCAGCAGCTTAGGATTTTGGAACGGCTACACCTTC

d_call: -
cdr3_length: 15
clone_size: -
j_call: TRBJ2-1
v_call: TRBV19
cdr3_aa: CASSFRPSSYNEQFF
cdr3_nt: TGTGCCAGTAGCTTCAGGCCGAGCTCCTACAATGAGCAGTTCTTC

d_call: -
cdr3_length: 14
clone_size: -
j_call: TRBJ2-3
v_call: TRBV7-3
cdr3_aa: CASSLGGRLDTQYF
cdr3_nt: TGTGCCAGCAGCTTAGGGGGGCGCTTGGATACGCAGTATTTT

d_call: TRBD1
cdr3_length: 14
clone_size: -
j_call: TRBJ2-7
v_call: TRBV6-5
cdr3_aa: CASTTIGTGYEQYF
cdr3_nt: TGTGCCAGCACCACCATCGGGACAGGCTACGAGCAGTACTTC

d_call: -
cdr3_length: 12
clone_size: -
j_call: TRBJ2-1
v_call: TRBV5-8
cdr3_aa: CASSLRRNEQFF
cdr3_nt: TGTGCCAGCAGCTTGCGCCGGAATGAGCAGTTCTTC

d_call: -
cdr3_length: 12
clone_size: -
j_call: TRBJ1-2
v_call: TRBV2
cdr3_aa: CASGSGPYGYTF
cdr3_nt: TGTGCCAGCGGTTCAGGGCCCTATGGCTACACCTTC

d_call: -
cdr3_length: 15
clone_size: -
j_call: TRBJ2-2
v_call: TRBV2
cdr3_aa: CASSPDGSVRGELFF
cdr3_nt: TGTGCCAGCAGTCCCGACGGATCGGTCCGGGGGGAGCTGTTTTTT

d_call: -
cdr3_length: 17
clone_size: -
j_call: TRBJ2-7
v_call: TRBV2
cdr3_aa: CASSDFPGPGSFYEQYF
cdr3_nt: TGTGCCAGCAGTGACTTCCCCGGACCAGGTTCCTTCTACGAGCAGTACTTC

d_call: TRBD1
cdr3_length: 14
clone_size: -
j_call: TRBJ2-7
v_call: TRBV19
cdr3_aa: CASRRQGETYEQYF
cdr3_nt: TGTGCCAGTAGACGACAGGGGGAGACCTACGAGCAGTACTTC

d_call: -
cdr3_length: 14
clone_size: -
j_call: TRBJ1-2
v_call: TRBV5-6
cdr3_aa: CASSFRKVSYGYTF
cdr3_nt: TGTGCCAGCAGCTTTAGGAAGGTTAGCTATGGCTACACCTTC

d_call: TRBD2
cdr3_length: 18
clone_size: -
j_call: TRBJ2-3
v_call: TRBV5-1
cdr3_aa: CASSLGLAGALGTDTQYF
cdr3_nt: TGCGCCAGCAGCTTAGGACTAGCGGGGGCACTGGGAACAGATACGCAGTATTTT

d_call: -
cdr3_length: 14
clone_size: -
j_call: TRBJ2-3
v_call: TRBV12-5
cdr3_aa: CASGPRDGTDTQYF
cdr3_nt: TGTGCTAGTGGTCCTCGGGACGGAACAGATACGCAGTATTTT

d_call: -
cdr3_length: 14
clone_size: -
j_call: TRBJ2-7
v_call: TRBV13
cdr3_aa: CASSLVGLSYEQYF
cdr3_nt: TGTGCCAGCAGCTTGGTTGGTCTCTCCTACGAGCAGTACTTC

d_call: -
cdr3_length: 11
clone_size: -
j_call: TRBJ1-2
v_call: TRBV29-1
cdr3_aa: CSVSGQGGYTF
cdr3_nt: TGCAGCGTCTCAGGGCAGGGTGGCTACACCTTC

d_call: TRBD2
cdr3_length: 18
clone_size: -
j_call: TRBJ2-3
v_call: TRBV18
cdr3_aa: CASSLRPASGSGTDTQYF
cdr3_nt: TGTGCCAGCTCACTCCGCCCCGCTAGCGGGAGCGGGACAGATACGCAGTATTTT

d_call: -
cdr3_length: 14
clone_size: once
j_call: TRBJ2-2
v_call: TRBV7-9
cdr3_aa: CASSLSRPAGELFF
cdr3_nt: TGTGCCAGCAGCTTAAGTCGCCCGGCCGGGGAGCTGTTTTTT

d_call: TRBD1
cdr3_length: 15
clone_size: -
j_call: TRBJ1-1
v_call: TRBV9
cdr3_aa: CASSVGGQGNTEAFF
cdr3_nt: TGTGCCAGCAGCGTAGGGGGACAGGGGAACACTGAAGCTTTCTTT

d_call: TRBD1
cdr3_length: 16
clone_size: -
j_call: TRBJ1-2
v_call: TRBV7-2
cdr3_aa: CASSSPRDRPLYGYTF
cdr3_nt: TGTGCCAGCAGCTCCCCCCGGGACAGACCTCTATATGGCTACACCTTC

d_call: -
cdr3_length: 14
clone_size: -
j_call: TRBJ1-4
v_call: TRBV19
cdr3_aa: CASTRRGGNEKLFF
cdr3_nt: TGTGCCAGTACACGGCGTGGGGGGAATGAAAAACTGTTTTTT

d_call: TRBD2
cdr3_length: 13
clone_size: -
j_call: TRBJ2-5
v_call: TRBV3-1/TRBV3-2
cdr3_aa: CATTSGLAETQYF
cdr3_nt: TGTGCCACCACTAGCGGCCTAGCGGAGACCCAGTACTTC

d_call: TRBD1
cdr3_length: 13
clone_size: -
j_call: TRBJ1-4
v_call: TRBV7-6
cdr3_aa: CASSPLDRAKLFF
cdr3_nt: TGTGCCAGCAGCCCCCTGGACAGGGCCAAACTGTTTTTT

d_call: -
cdr3_length: 15
clone_size: -
j_call: TRBJ2-7
v_call: TRBV6-5
cdr3_aa: CASTPNPSRSDEQYF
cdr3_nt: TGTGCCAGCACCCCAAACCCGAGCCGGAGCGACGAGCAGTACTTC